This T cell receptor beta chain is drawn from a study of blood T cell repertoires in COVID-19. Individuals aged 18 to 89 years were recruited from 24 US areas. Repertoires were generated with immunoSEQ multiplex PCR, while TCRdb's copy carries only in-frame clones and drops some. The sample consists of about 330,000 clones, 92% of them appearing once. With V trimmed by 4 bases and J by 0 bases, 9 bases remained unmatched. CDR1 and CDR2 from the germline V gene are SGHDT and YYEEEE. CDR3 length: 18 amino acids. The sample comprised PBMCs or T cells enriched from blood (not recorded which). This chain connects TRBV5-6 to TRBJ1-6; 8 bases line up with TRBD1. The TCR sequence derives from a woman under 40 who had recovered from COVID-19. The CDR3 is CASSRQGFIGSYNSPLHF. The CDR3 region has the DNA TGTGCCAGCAGCCGACAGGGGTTTATCGGCTCCTATAATTCACCCCTCCACTTT.